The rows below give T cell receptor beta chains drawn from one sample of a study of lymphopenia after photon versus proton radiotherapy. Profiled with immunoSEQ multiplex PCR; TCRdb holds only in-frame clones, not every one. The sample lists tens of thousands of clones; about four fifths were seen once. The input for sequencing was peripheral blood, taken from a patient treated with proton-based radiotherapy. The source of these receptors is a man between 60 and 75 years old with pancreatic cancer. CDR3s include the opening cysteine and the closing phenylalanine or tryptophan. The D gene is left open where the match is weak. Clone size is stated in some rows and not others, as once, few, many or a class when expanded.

CASIAQDTLRETQYF TGTGCCAGCATTGCTCAAGACACCTTAAGGGAGACCCAGTACTTC TRBJ2-5 TRBV2 few -
CASSVSKDTQYF TGTGCCAGCAGCGTTTCTAAGGATACGCAGTATTTT TRBJ2-3 TRBV9 - -
CASSLAWTDTQYF TGTGCCAGCAGCTTAGCTTGGACAGATACGCAGTATTTT TRBJ2-3 TRBV7-2 - -
CASSVPDRLGAFF TGTGCCAGCAGCGTCCCGGACAGACTGGGCGCTTTCTTT TRBJ1-1 TRBV9 few -
CASSLETGRAWTGELFF TGTGCCAGCAGCTTAGAAACCGGGAGGGCCTGGACCGGGGAGCTGTTTTTT TRBJ2-2 TRBV11-3 - TRBD2
CASSPRGGHVW TGTGCCAGCAGCCCCAGGGGAGGCCATGTGTGG TRBJ1-1 TRBV28 - -
CASSLYGNLGEQYF TGCGCCAGCAGCTTGTACGGGAACCTCGGGGAGCAGTACTTC TRBJ2-7 TRBV5-1 - -
CASSFRAADGELFF TGTGCCAGCAGCTTTAGGGCCGCGGACGGGGAGCTGTTTTTT TRBJ2-2 TRBV13 - -
CASKSGQNTYEQYF TGTGCCAGCAAATCGGGGCAGAACACCTACGAGCAGTACTTC TRBJ2-7 TRBV27 - -
CASSANTGYEQYF TGTGCCAGCAGCGCAAATACAGGGTACGAGCAGTACTTC TRBJ2-7 TRBV7-3 - -
CASRGTGDYNEQFF TGTGCCAGTAGGGGGACGGGAGACTACAATGAGCAGTTCTTC TRBJ2-1 TRBV19 - -
CASSSRTGQPQHF TGTGCCAGCAGCTCCCGAACAGGACAGCCCCAGCATTTT TRBJ1-5 TRBV7-8 - -
CASSSTSGRKQETQYF TGTGCCAGCAGCTCGACTAGCGGGAGGAAACAAGAGACCCAGTACTTC TRBJ2-5 TRBV7-2 once TRBD2
CASSFNLGQGRSSKNIQYF TGTGCCAGCAGCTTCAACCTCGGACAGGGGAGAAGTAGCAAAAACATTCAGTACTTC TRBJ2-4 TRBV11-2 - TRBD1
CASSLAGAGGGAEYF TGTGCCAGCAGCTTAGCGGGGGCAGGAGGGGGCGCGGAGTACTTC TRBJ2-7 TRBV7-2 few -
CASRISTDTQYF TGTGCCAGCAGGATTAGCACAGATACGCAGTATTTT TRBJ2-3 TRBV6-1 - -
CASSHDSNYGYTF TGTGCCAGCAGTCACGACAGTAACTATGGCTACACCTTC TRBJ1-2 TRBV6-5 - -
CASNDGRAFETQYF TGCGCCAGCAACGACGGGAGGGCCTTCGAGACCCAGTACTTC TRBJ2-5 TRBV5-1 - TRBD2
CASSPRPTADVLTF TGTGCCAGCAGCCCCCGGCCCACAGCAGACGTCCTGACTTTC TRBJ2-6 TRBV9 - -
CASSFGRREQYF TGTGCCAGCAGTTTCGGCAGGAGAGAGCAGTACTTC TRBJ2-7 TRBV28 - -
CASSQDLIQETQYF TGTGCCAGCAGCCAAGATCTGATACAAGAGACCCAGTACTTC TRBJ2-5 TRBV14 - -
CASSFTGLGSGNTIYF TGCGCCAGCAGCTTCACAGGGTTAGGGTCTGGAAACACCATATATTTT TRBJ1-3 TRBV5-1 - -
CASSLFLGNEQYF TGTGCCAGCAGTCTCTTTTTGGGGAACGAGCAGTACTTC TRBJ2-7 TRBV28 - -
CASSSGQILTGNTIYF TGCGCCAGCAGCTCTGGACAGATTCTGACTGGAAACACCATATATTTT TRBJ1-3 TRBV5-1 - -
CASSLSRAVSYGYTF TGTGCCAGCAGTTTATCCAGGGCCGTAAGCTATGGCTACACCTTC TRBJ1-2 TRBV28 - -
CASSRKDRDTEAFF TGTGCCAGCAGCCGAAAGGACAGGGACACTGAAGCTTTCTTT TRBJ1-1 TRBV5-4 - TRBD1
CASSIGRYQPQHF TGTGCCAGCAGTATCGGGAGGTATCAGCCCCAGCATTTT TRBJ1-5 TRBV27 - -
CASSNLRGGYTF TGTGCCAGCTCAAACCTCAGGGGCGGCTACACCTTC TRBJ1-2 TRBV18 - -
CASSYGLRAGELFF TGTGCCAGCAGTTACGGTCTGAGAGCCGGGGAGCTGTTTTTT TRBJ2-2 TRBV6-6 - -
CASSQEIIRSAYGYTF TGTGCCAGCAGCCAAGAAATAATTAGGAGCGCCTATGGCTACACCTTC TRBJ1-2 TRBV4-2 - -
CAWSDVIGTSGFTQYF TGTGCCTGGAGTGATGTAATAGGGACTAGCGGGTTTACGCAGTATTTT TRBJ2-3 TRBV30 once TRBD2
CASSRNPNPSQETQYF TGTGCCAGCTCAAGAAACCCCAACCCTTCCCAAGAGACCCAGTACTTC TRBJ2-5 TRBV18 - -
CASSLRFGAFF TGTGCCAGCAGTTTGAGGTTTGGCGCTTTCTTT TRBJ1-1 TRBV28 - -
CASSLVFNEQFF TGTGCCAGCAGCTTGGTTTTCAATGAGCAGTTCTTC TRBJ2-1 TRBV5-4 - -
CASSHGAPFSYEQYF TGTGCCAGCTCTCACGGGGCCCCCTTCTCCTACGAGCAGTACTTC TRBJ2-7 TRBV18 - -
CASNLQGKREQYF TGTGCCAGCAATCTACAGGGGAAGCGCGAGCAGTACTTC TRBJ2-7 TRBV28 once TRBD1
CASSLNRVFPNEQFF TGTGCCAGCAGCTTAAACAGGGTTTTTCCCAATGAGCAGTTCTTC TRBJ2-1 TRBV7-8 few -
CASSPKDRVYTEAFF TGTGCCAGCAGTCCAAAAGATCGGGTTTACACTGAAGCTTTCTTT TRBJ1-1 TRBV14 - -
CASSFTSGRTYEQYF TGTGCCAGCAGTTTCACTAGCGGGAGAACATACGAGCAGTACTTC TRBJ2-7 TRBV6-6 - TRBD2
CASQRDGGNTIYF TGTGCCAGCCAGAGGGACGGTGGAAACACCATATATTTT TRBJ1-3 TRBV6-5 - -
CASSFLPGKYSYYGYTF TGCGCCAGCAGCTTTCTACCGGGGAAGTACAGCTACTATGGCTACACCTTC TRBJ1-2 TRBV5-1 - -
CASSSLPGPRYEQFF TGTGCCAGCAGCTCCCTACCGGGGCCTAGGTATGAGCAGTTCTTC TRBJ2-1 TRBV5-8 - -
CASSLSRLGADTQYF TGTGCCAGCAGCTTATCGCGATTAGGAGCAGATACGCAGTATTTT TRBJ2-3 TRBV7-3 - -
CASSVGTAMMELFF TGTGCCAGCAGTGTCGGGACCGCTATGATGGAGCTGTTTTTT TRBJ2-2 TRBV6-1 - -
CATTPFAGGLIGELFF TGTGCCACCACGCCGTTTGCGGGAGGTTTAATCGGGGAGCTGTTTTTT TRBJ2-2 TRBV5-4 - TRBD2
CASSASASYNEQFF TGTGCCAGCAGCGCTAGCGCGTCCTACAATGAGCAGTTCTTC TRBJ2-1 TRBV5-4 - -
CASSARGGVSYNEQFF TGTGCCAGTAGCGCCAGGGGGGGGGTATCCTACAATGAGCAGTTCTTC TRBJ2-1 TRBV19 - -
CSALRQGARDEQYF TGCAGCGCCTTAAGACAGGGGGCGAGGGACGAGCAGTACTTC TRBJ2-7 TRBV29-1 - TRBD1
CATSREDYPWNEQFF TGTGCCACCAGCAGAGAGGACTACCCCTGGAATGAGCAGTTCTTC TRBJ2-1 TRBV15 - -
CSVKGGTSGGNEQFF TGCAGCGTTAAGGGCGGGACATCTGGGGGCAATGAGCAGTTCTTC TRBJ2-1 TRBV29-1 - -
CASSFGAGAKNTEAFF TGTGCCAGCAGCTTCGGGGCAGGGGCCAAGAACACTGAAGCTTTCTTT TRBJ1-1 TRBV13 - -
CASSATGTNNEQFF TGCGCCAGCAGCGCCACCGGGACTAACAATGAGCAGTTCTTC TRBJ2-1 TRBV5-1 once TRBD2
CAIPVSREGLLEQYF TGTGCCATTCCAGTTTCGCGGGAGGGCCTGCTCGAGCAGTACTTC TRBJ2-7 TRBV6-1 few TRBD2
CASSLALSGAYEQYF TGTGCCAGCAGCTTAGCGCTCAGTGGGGCTTACGAGCAGTACTTC TRBJ2-7 TRBV7-9 - -
CASSQTGVETQYF TGTGCCAGCAGTCAGACAGGGGTAGAGACCCAGTACTTC TRBJ2-5 TRBV2 - TRBD1
CALGTGNTGELFF TGTGCCCTTGGGACAGGGAACACCGGGGAGCTGTTTTTT TRBJ2-2 TRBV28 - TRBD1
CASSLWAIQKDRVSTEAFF TGTGCCAGCAGTTTATGGGCCATTCAAAAGGACAGGGTAAGCACTGAAGCTTTCTTT TRBJ1-1 TRBV28 few TRBD1
CASSPLTGTGELFF TGTGCCAGTAGTCCCCTTACAGGCACCGGGGAGCTGTTTTTT TRBJ2-2 TRBV19 - -
CASTRGQPNTGELFF TGCGCCAGCACCCGCGGACAGCCGAACACCGGGGAGCTGTTTTTT TRBJ2-2 TRBV5-1 - -